This T cell receptor (beta chain) derives from a study of cytomegalovirus exposure and HLA in healthy donors. Study observations and caveats: Later analysis reportedly placed an Asian-associated ancestry cluster below the roughly 600-donor mean in N-insertions. Common viral pathogens seemed, in a later analysis, to connect with several of the most significant clusters. Earlier analysis found most TCR beta V segments productive about 87% or about 30% of the time.

Germline V gene data show CDR1 as SGHTA and CDR2 as FQGNSA. CDR3 length: 17 residues. J gave up 5 bases and V 5 bases, and 12 bases lay outside the gene matches. As to this clone: Antigen: not known.

Primers for the PCR totalled 60 Vbeta and 13 Jbeta. Measured with immunoSEQ multiplex PCR; TCRdb has only the in-frame clones, and not every one. Of around 110,000 clones listed, about four fifths are singletons. V is TRBV7-2 and J is TRBJ2-1, with 10 bases lining up with TRBD2. Sequencing was done on a sample of PBMCs. This sequence originates from a woman aged 30 to 39 in good health and CMV-seronegative. CDR3 nucleotides: TGTGCCAGCAGCCCCGCTCGGACTAGCGGAGCTAACAATGAGCAGTTCTTC. This encodes CASSPARTSGANNEQFF. Combining the CDR3 with reference TRBV7-2 and TRBJ2-1 gives the whole variable domain GAGVSQSPSNKVTEKGKDVELRCDPISGHTALYWYRQSLGQGLEFLIYFQGNSAPDKSGLPSDRFSAERTGGSVSTLTIQRTQQEDSAVYLCASSPARTSGANNEQFFGPGTRLTVL.